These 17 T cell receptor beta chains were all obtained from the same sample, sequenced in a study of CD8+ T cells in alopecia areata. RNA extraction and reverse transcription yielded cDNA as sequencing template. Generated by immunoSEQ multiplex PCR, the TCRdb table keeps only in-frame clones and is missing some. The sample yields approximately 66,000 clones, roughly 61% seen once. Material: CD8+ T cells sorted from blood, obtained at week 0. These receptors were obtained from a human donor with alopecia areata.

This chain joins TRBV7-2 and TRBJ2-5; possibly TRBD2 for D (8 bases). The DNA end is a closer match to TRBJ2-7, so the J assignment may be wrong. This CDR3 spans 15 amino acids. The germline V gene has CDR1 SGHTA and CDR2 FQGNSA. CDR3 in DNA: TGTGCCAGCAGCCCGGCGGGGGGACAGTCCTACGAGCAGTACTTC. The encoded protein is CASSPAGGQSYEQYF.

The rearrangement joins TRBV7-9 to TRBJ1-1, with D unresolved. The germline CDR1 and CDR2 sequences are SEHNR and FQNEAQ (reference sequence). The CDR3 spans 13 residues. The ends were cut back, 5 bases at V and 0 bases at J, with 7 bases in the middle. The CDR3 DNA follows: TGTGCCAGCAGCCATGTAATGAACACTGAAGCTTTCTTT. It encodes CASSHVMNTEAFF.

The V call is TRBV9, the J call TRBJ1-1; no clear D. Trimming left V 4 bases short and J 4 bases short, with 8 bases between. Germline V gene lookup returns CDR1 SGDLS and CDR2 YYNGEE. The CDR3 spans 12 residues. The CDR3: CASSKGPTEAFF. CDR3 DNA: TGTGCCAGCAGCAAGGGTCCCACTGAAGCTTTCTTT. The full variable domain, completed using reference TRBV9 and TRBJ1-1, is DSGVTQTPKHLITATGQRVTLRCSPRSGDLSVYWYQQSLDQGLQFLIQYYNGEERAKGNILERFSAQQFPDLHSELNLSSLELGDSALYFCASSKGPTEAFFGQGTRLTVV.

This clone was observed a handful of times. CDR3 nucleotide sequence: TGCGCCAGCAGCCCAGATGGTGGGGCTGAAGCTTTCTTT. It is translated as CASSPDGGAEAFF. This chain links TRBV5-1 with TRBJ1-1, with D unresolved. Trimming took off 4 bases at V and 6 bases at J, with 13 bases between the two ends. The length of the CDR3 is 13 residues. Germline assignment: CDR1 SGHRS and CDR2 YFSETQ.

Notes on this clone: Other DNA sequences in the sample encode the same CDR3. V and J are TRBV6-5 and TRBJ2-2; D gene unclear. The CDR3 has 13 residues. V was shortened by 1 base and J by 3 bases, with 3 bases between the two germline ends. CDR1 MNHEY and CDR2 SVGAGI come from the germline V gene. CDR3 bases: TGTGCCAGCAGTTACTTGGACACCGGGGAGCTGTTTTTT. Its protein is CASSYLDTGELFF.

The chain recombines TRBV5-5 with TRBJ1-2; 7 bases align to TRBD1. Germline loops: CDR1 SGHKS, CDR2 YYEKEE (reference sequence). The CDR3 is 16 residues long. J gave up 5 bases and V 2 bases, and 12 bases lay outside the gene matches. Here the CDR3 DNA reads TGTGCCAGCAGCTTCTATTACAGGGGAAGTTCGTATGGCTACACCTTC. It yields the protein CASSFYYRGSSYGYTF.

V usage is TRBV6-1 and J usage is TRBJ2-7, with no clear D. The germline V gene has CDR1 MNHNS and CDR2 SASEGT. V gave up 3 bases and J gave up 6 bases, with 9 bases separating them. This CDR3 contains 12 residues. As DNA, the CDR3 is TGTGCCAGCAGTGATTCCATGGGCGAGCAGTACTTC. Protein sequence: CASSDSMGEQYF.

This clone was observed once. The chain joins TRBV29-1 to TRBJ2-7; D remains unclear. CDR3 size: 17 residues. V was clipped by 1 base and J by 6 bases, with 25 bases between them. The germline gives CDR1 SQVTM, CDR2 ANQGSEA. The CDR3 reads CSVEVLGSGLTIPEQYF. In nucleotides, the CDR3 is TGCAGCGTTGAAGTTTTGGGCAGTGGGCTCACTATCCCCGAGCAGTACTTC.

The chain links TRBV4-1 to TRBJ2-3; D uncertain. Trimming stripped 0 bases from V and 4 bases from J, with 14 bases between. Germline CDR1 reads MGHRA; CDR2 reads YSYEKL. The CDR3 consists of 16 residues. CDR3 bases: TGCGCCAGCAGCCAAGAAAAGGCTGCCGTACCAGATACGCAGTATTTT. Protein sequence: CASSQEKAAVPDTQYF.

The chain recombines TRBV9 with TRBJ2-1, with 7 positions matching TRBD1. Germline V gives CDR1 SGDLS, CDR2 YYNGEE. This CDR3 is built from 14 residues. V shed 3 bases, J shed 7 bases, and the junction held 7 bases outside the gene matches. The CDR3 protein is CASSGDRGANEQFF. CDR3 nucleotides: TGTGCCAGCAGCGGGGACAGAGGCGCGAATGAGCAGTTCTTC.

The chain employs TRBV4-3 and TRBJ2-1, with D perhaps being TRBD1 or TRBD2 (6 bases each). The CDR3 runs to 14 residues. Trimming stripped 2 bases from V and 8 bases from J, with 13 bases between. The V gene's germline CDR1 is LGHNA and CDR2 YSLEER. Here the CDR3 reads CASSQWRGDDEQFF. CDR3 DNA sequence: TGCGCCAGCAGCCAATGGAGGGGGGACGATGAGCAGTTCTTC.

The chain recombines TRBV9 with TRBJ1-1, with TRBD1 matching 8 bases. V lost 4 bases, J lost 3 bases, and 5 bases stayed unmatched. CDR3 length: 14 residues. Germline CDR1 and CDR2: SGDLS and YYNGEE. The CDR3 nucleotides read TGTGCCAGCAGCCCAGGGGGCCGGGACACTGAAGCTTTCTTT. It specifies CASSPGGRDTEAFF.

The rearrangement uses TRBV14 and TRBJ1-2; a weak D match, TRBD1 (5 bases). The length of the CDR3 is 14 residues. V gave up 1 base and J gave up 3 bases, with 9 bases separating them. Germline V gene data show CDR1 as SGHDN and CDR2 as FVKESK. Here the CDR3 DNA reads TGTGCCAGCAGCCAAGCCGGGGCTGACTATGGCTACACCTTC. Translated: CASSQAGADYGYTF. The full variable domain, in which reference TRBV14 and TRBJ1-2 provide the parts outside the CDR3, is EAGVTQFPSHSVIEKGQTVTLRCDPISGHDNLYWYRRVMGKEIKFLLHFVKESKQDESGMPNNRFLAERTGGTYSTLKVQPAELEDSGVYFCASSQAGADYGYTFGSGTRLTVV.

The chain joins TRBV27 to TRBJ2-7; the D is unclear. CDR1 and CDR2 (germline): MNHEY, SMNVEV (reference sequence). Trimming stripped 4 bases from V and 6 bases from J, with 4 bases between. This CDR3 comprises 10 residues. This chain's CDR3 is CASSWPEQYF. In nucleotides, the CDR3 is TGTGCCAGCAGTTGGCCCGAGCAGTACTTC.

The CDR3 protein is CASSSRDSNQPQHF. DNA for the CDR3: TGTGCCAGTAGTAGCCGGGACAGCAATCAGCCCCAGCATTTT. The rearrangement joins TRBV19 to TRBJ1-5; D possibly corresponds to TRBD1 (5 bases). V gave up 4 bases and J gave up 1 base, with 8 bases separating them. The V gene's germline CDR1 is LNHDA and CDR2 SQIVND (reference sequence). The CDR3 runs to 14 residues. Full variable domain (remainder filled in from reference TRBV19 and TRBJ1-5): DGGITQSPKYLFRKEGQNVTLSCEQNLNHDAMYWYRQDPGQGLRLIYYSQIVNDFQKGDIAEGYSVSREKKESFPLTVTSAQKNPTAFYLCASSSRDSNQPQHFGDGTRLSIL.

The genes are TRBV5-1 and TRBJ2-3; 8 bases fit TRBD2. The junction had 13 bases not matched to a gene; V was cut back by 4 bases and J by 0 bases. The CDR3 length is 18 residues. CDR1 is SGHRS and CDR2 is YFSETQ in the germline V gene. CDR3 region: CASSPSGGRYSSTDTQYF. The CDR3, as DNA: TGCGCCAGCAGCCCGAGCGGGGGCCGATACTCTAGCACAGATACGCAGTATTTT.

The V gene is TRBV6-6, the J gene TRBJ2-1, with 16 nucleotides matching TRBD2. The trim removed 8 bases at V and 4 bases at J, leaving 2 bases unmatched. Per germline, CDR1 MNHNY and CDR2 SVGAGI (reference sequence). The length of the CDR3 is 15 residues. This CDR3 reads CASAGLAGGYNEQFF. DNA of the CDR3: TGTGCCAGCGCGGGACTAGCGGGGGGGTACAATGAGCAGTTCTTC.